This is a list of T cell receptor beta chains from one sample in a study of cytomegalovirus exposure and HLA in healthy donors. Profiled with immunoSEQ multiplex PCR; TCRdb holds only in-frame clones, not every one. The sample lists 130,000 or so clones, more than 65% seen once, with just under 3% in the top ten. Material: PBMCs. All receptors come from a woman under 30 in good health and CMV-seropositive. CDR3s include the opening cysteine and the closing phenylalanine or tryptophan. D genes are given only for firm matches. Not all rows give a size; the values are once, few, many and, for expanded clones, a class.

j_gene	abundance	d_gene	len	v_gene	CDR3nt	CDR3aa
TRBJ2-1	NA	TRBD1	15	TRBV27	TGTGCCAGCAGTCCGGACAGGGGGACCTACAATGAGCAGTTCTTC	CASSPDRGTYNEQFF
TRBJ1-2	NA	NA	13	TRBV4-1	TGCGCCAGCAGCCCAACAGGAAACTATGGCTACACCTTC	CASSPTGNYGYTF
TRBJ2-7	NA	NA	17	TRBV11-2	TGTGCCAGCAGCTTAGATAAATTAGGGGCAGGGAACTACGAGCAGTACTTC	CASSLDKLGAGNYEQYF
TRBJ2-7	NA	NA	15	TRBV15	TGTGCCACCAGCAGAGATTGGGGGCCCTCCTACGAGCAGTACTTC	CATSRDWGPSYEQYF
TRBJ1-2	NA	TRBD1	15	TRBV28	TGTGCCAGCAGTTTACCTCAGGGGGTCCCCTATGGCTACACCTTC	CASSLPQGVPYGYTF
TRBJ2-3	NA	TRBD1	16	TRBV11-3	TGTGCCAGCAGCTCTGGACAGGGGGCTTTCACAGATACGCAGTATTTT	CASSSGQGAFTDTQYF
TRBJ2-3	NA	NA	14	TRBV6-5	TGTGCCAGCAGTTCCGAGGCAAGCACAGATACGCAGTATTTT	CASSSEASTDTQYF
TRBJ1-2	NA	TRBD1	14	TRBV2	TGTGCCAGCAGCCAGACAGGGGGCTACGATGGCTACACCTTC	CASSQTGGYDGYTF
TRBJ2-3	NA	NA	15	TRBV9	TGTGCCAGCAGCGCGGGTGGGGGGTCCACAGATACGCAGTATTTT	CASSAGGGSTDTQYF
TRBJ2-2	NA	NA	14	TRBV4-1	TGCGCCAGCAGCCCCTTACAGCTCACCGGGGAGCTGTTTTTT	CASSPLQLTGELFF
TRBJ2-1	NA	TRBD2	13	TRBV7-3	TGTGCCAGCAGCCCGGCGGGGGGCTATGAGCAGTTCTTC	CASSPAGGYEQFF
TRBJ2-7	NA	NA	14	TRBV7-9	TGTGCCAGCAGTACCGGGACTGGGCCCTACGAGCAGTACTTC	CASSTGTGPYEQYF
TRBJ1-1	NA	NA	13	TRBV7-3	TGTGCCAGCAGCTTAAATGGCTACACTGAAGCTTTCTTT	CASSLNGYTEAFF
TRBJ1-5	few	NA	16	TRBV28	TGTGCCAGCAGCTATCCCACAGGGTCCCCGAATCAGCCCCAGCATTTT	CASSYPTGSPNQPQHF
TRBJ1-2	NA	NA	13	TRBV6-1	TGTGCCAGCGGACTGGAGGGAAACTATGGCTACACCTTC	CASGLEGNYGYTF
TRBJ2-5	NA	TRBD2	13	TRBV5-1	TGCGCCAGCAGGGCGGGGGGCGCAGAGACCCAGTACTTC	CASRAGGAETQYF
TRBJ2-7	NA	TRBD1	14	TRBV5-4	TGTGCCAGCAGCACCCGACAGGGAGAGGGCGAGCAGTACTTC	CASSTRQGEGEQYF
TRBJ2-1	NA	TRBD2	17	TRBV9	TGTGCCAGCAGCGTAGATGGTACCAGCGGGGGATACAATGAGCAGTTCTTC	CASSVDGTSGGYNEQFF
TRBJ2-7	NA	TRBD2	17	TRBV5-6	TGTGCCAGCAGTAAACAAAAGGGGACTAGCGGGGGGGGCGAGCAGTACTTC	CASSKQKGTSGGGEQYF
TRBJ1-3	NA	TRBD1	16	TRBV6-5	TGTGCCAGCAGTTTAGACAGGGACTTCTCTGGAAACACCATATATTTT	CASSLDRDFSGNTIYF
TRBJ1-1	NA	NA	12	TRBV6-5	TGTGCCAGCAAACCCAGGGGAACTGAAGCTTTCTTT	CASKPRGTEAFF
TRBJ1-1	few	NA	15	TRBV4-1	TGCGCCAGCAGCGAAGGGGTACAGCTGAACACTGAAGCTTTCTTT	CASSEGVQLNTEAFF
TRBJ2-3	NA	NA	12	TRBV7-9	TGTGCCAGCAGCTTAGCTCTAAGTACGCAGTATTTT	CASSLALSTQYF
TRBJ2-5	few	NA	13	TRBV6-6	TGTGCCAGCAGTTACGGGCTGCCAGAGACCCAGTACTTC	CASSYGLPETQYF
TRBJ1-1	few	NA	14	TRBV7-9	TGTGCCAGCAGCTTAGTGGCGGTGAACACTGAAGCTTTCTTT	CASSLVAVNTEAFF
TRBJ1-1	NA	TRBD1	17	TRBV7-9	TGTGCCAGCAGCTCAACAGGGGGCGGAATCAGGGACACTGAAGCTTTCTTT	CASSSTGGGIRDTEAFF
TRBJ2-1	NA	NA	15	TRBV7-9	TGTGCCAGCAGCGCCGGACAGTCCTCCTACAATGAGCAGTTCTTC	CASSAGQSSYNEQFF
TRBJ2-6	NA	NA	15	TRBV6-6	TGTGCCAGCAGCCCTAGCTACTCTGGGGCCAACGTCCTGACTTTC	CASSPSYSGANVLTF
TRBJ2-7	NA	NA	13	TRBV5-1	TGCGCCAGCAGCTTGGTAGCGGCCTACGAGCAGTACTTC	CASSLVAAYEQYF
TRBJ2-7	NA	TRBD2	16	TRBV7-2	TGTGCCAGCAGCTTGGGACTAGACGAGCCCTTCTACGAGCAGTACTTC	CASSLGLDEPFYEQYF
TRBJ2-2	few	TRBD2	19	TRBV7-6	TGTGCCAGCAGTCCTGGGACTAGCGGGGGGGCCGTGTACACCGGGGAGCTGTTTTTT	CASSPGTSGGAVYTGELFF
TRBJ1-5	NA	TRBD1	13	TRBV10-2	TGCGCCAGCAGTGAACAGGGGCCTCAGCCCCAGCATTTT	CASSEQGPQPQHF
TRBJ2-7	NA	NA	14	TRBV2	TGTGCCAGCAGACCCCCGTTGAAGGGGTACGAGCAGTACTTC	CASRPPLKGYEQYF
TRBJ2-7	NA	NA	13	TRBV7-8	TGTGCCAGCAGGCGGGACGGTATCTACGAGCAGTACTTC	CASRRDGIYEQYF
TRBJ2-3	NA	NA	14	TRBV10-2	TGCGCCAGCAGTGGTTGGCTGAGCACAGATACGAAGTATTTT	CASSGWLSTDTKYF
TRBJ1-2	NA	TRBD1	14	TRBV6-5	TGTGCCAGCAGTTCCGGGGACAGGGTAGGCGGCTACACCTTC	CASSSGDRVGGYTF
TRBJ1-6	NA	NA	14	TRBV7-9	TGTGCCAGCGGGGGGGACGGAGAGGTTTCACCCCTCCACTTT	CASGGDGEVSPLHF
TRBJ1-1	NA	TRBD1	17	TRBV7-6	TGTGCCAGCAGCCGTGGGGACAGGGGGCTGTCGAACACTGAAGCTTTCTTT	CASSRGDRGLSNTEAFF
TRBJ1-1	NA	NA	13	TRBV9	TGTGCCAGCAGCGCCGAGGGGAACACTGAAGCTTTCTTT	CASSAEGNTEAFF